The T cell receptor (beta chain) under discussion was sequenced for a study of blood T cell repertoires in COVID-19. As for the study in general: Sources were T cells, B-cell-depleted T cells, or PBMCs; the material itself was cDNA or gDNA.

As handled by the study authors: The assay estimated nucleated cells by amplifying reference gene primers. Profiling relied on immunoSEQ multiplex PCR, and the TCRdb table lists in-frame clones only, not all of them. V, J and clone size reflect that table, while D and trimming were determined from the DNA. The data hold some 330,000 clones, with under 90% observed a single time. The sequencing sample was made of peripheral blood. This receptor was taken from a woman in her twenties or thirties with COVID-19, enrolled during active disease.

The CDR3: CASSPLTWGVEQYF. In DNA form, the CDR3 reads TGCGCCAGCAGCCCCCTCACTTGGGGGGTCGAGCAGTACTTC. The V and J genes are TRBV4-3 and TRBJ2-7; maybe TRBD2 (6 bases). The germline V gene has CDR1 LGHNA and CDR2 YSLEER. Trimming removed 4 bases at V and 6 bases at J, with 16 bases between. The CDR3 length is 14 residues.